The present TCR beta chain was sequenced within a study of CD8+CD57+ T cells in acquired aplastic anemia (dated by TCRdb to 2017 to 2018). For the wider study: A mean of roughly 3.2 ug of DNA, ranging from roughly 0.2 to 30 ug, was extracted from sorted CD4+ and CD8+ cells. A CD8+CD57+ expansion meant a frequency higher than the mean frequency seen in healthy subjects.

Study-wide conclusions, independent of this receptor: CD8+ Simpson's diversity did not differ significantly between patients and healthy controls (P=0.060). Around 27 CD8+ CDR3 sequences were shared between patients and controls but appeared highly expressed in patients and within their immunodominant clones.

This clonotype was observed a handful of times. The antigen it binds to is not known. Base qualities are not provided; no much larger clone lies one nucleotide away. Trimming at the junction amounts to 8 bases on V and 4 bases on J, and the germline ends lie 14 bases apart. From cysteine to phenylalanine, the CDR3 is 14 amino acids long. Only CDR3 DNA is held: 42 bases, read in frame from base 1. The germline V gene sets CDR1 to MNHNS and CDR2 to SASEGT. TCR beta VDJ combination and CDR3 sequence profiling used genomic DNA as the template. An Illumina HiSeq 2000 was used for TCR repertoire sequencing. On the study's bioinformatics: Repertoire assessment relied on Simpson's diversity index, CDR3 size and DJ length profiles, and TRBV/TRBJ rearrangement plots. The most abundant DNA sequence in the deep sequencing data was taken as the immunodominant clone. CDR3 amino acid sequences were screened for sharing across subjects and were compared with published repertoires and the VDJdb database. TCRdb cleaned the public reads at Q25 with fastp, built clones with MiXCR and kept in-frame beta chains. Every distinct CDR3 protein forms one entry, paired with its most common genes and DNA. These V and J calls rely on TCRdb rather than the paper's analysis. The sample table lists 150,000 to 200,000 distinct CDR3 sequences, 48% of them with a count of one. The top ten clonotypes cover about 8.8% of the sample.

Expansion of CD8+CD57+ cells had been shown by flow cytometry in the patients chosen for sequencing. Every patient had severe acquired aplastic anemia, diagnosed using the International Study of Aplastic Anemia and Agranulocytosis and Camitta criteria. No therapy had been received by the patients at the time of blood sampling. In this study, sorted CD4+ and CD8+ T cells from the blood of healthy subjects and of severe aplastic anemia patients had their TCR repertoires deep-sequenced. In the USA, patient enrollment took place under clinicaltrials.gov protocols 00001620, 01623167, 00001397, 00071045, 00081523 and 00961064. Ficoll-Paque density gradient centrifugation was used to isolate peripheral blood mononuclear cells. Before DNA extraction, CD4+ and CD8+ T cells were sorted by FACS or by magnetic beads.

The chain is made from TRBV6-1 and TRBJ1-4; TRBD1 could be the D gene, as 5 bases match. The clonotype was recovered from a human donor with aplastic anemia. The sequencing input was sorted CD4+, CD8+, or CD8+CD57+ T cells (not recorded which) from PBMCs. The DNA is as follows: TGTGCCAGCTCGGAAACGAGGGGTAATGAAAAACTGTTTTTT. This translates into CASSETRGNEKLFF.